A single sample is the source of the 12 T cell receptor beta chains below, sequenced in a study of blood T cell repertoires in COVID-19. Assay: immunoSEQ multiplex PCR; the TCRdb copy retains only in-frame clones and omits some. In the table there are approximately 88,000 clones, about nine tenths of which are singletons. The sample comprised peripheral blood. The source is a male donor with acute or convalescent COVID-19.

This chain links TRBV11-3 with TRBJ2-3; D is perhaps TRBD2 (6 bases). CDR1 is SGHNT, CDR2 YENEEA, per germline. The CDR3 is 14 residues long. V shed 3 bases and J shed 2 bases, with 9 bases lying between them. The CDR3 region is CASSFSGNTDTQYF. The CDR3 DNA reads as TGTGCCAGCAGCTTTAGCGGAAACACAGATACGCAGTATTTT.

The chain carries TRBV5-4 and TRBJ2-1; a weak D match, TRBD2 (5 bases). Between the trimmed V and J ends, which lost 0 bases and 9 bases, there was a span of 16 bases. Germline values: CDR1 SGHNT, CDR2 YYREEE (reference sequence). The CDR3 is 15 amino acids. The CDR3 is CASSLDDYPKGEQFF. Here the CDR3 DNA reads TGTGCCAGCAGCTTGGACGACTACCCTAAGGGTGAGCAGTTCTTC.

The J gene is TRBJ1-4, the V gene TRBV6-1, with a possible D match to TRBD1 (5 bases). Germline CDR1 MNHNS, CDR2 SASEGT. Trimming took 6 bases from V and 8 from J, leaving 16 bases between them. The CDR3 extends over 14 amino acids. Here the CDR3 DNA reads TGTGCCAGCAGGGACAAGGCCGGGAGAGAAAAACTGTTTTTT. It translates to CASRDKAGREKLFF.

A single count supports this clone. This chain joins TRBV19 and TRBJ2-7; 8 bases align to TRBD1. Looked up from germline, CDR1 is LNHDA and CDR2 is SQIVND (reference sequence). The CDR3 spans 15 residues. Trimming at V came to 6 bases and at J to 4 bases, leaving 11 bases not matched to a gene. DNA of the CDR3: TGTGCCAGTAGCAAAGGACAGGGTTCCTCGTACGAGCAGTACTTC. As protein: CASSKGQGSSYEQYF.

The chain couples TRBV7-2 to TRBJ2-7, with 10 bases aligning to TRBD2. The germline gives CDR1 SGHTA, CDR2 FQGNSA. The junction had 5 bases not matched to a gene; V was cut back by 7 bases and J by 2 bases. The CDR3 consists of 14 residues. The CDR3 coding sequence is TGTGCCAGCACCGCTAGCGGGGGCCCCTACGAGCAGTACTTC. Protein sequence: CASTASGGPYEQYF.

The chain recombines TRBV10-2 with TRBJ2-7, with 11 bases aligning to TRBD1. The CDR3 extends over 15 amino acids. Germline assignment: CDR1 WSHSY and CDR2 SAAADI. Unmatched junction bases numbered 7, after V lost 6 bases and J lost 3 bases. CDR3 nucleotides: TGCGCCAGCAGGACCGGGACAGGGGGTGGCTACGAGCAGTACTTC. Translated: CASRTGTGGGYEQYF.

J is TRBJ1-2 and V is TRBV5-6; D remains ambiguous. This CDR3 has 12 residues. CDR1 is SGHDT and CDR2 is YYEEEE in the germline V gene. V shed 1 base and J shed 7 bases, with 8 bases lying between them. This CDR3 reads CASSLLRSGYTF. The CDR3 DNA is TGTGCCAGCAGCTTGCTTAGAAGTGGCTACACCTTC.

V and J are TRBV7-9 and TRBJ2-6; D uncertain. CDR3 length: 18 amino acids. Germline CDR1 is SEHNR and CDR2 is FQNEAQ (reference sequence). V lost 0 bases, J lost 0 bases, and 12 bases lay in between. The CDR3 here is CASSLARSGVSGANVLTF. In DNA form, the CDR3 reads TGTGCCAGCAGCTTAGCCCGTAGTGGAGTCTCTGGGGCCAACGTCCTGACTTTC.

The gene calls are TRBV11-3 and TRBJ2-1; 8 bases are shared with TRBD1. The germline CDR1 and CDR2 sequences are SGHNT and YENEEA. This CDR3 region has 18 residues. With 5 bases clipped from V and 0 bases from J, the junction kept 12 bases outside the gene matches. The CDR3: CASSQRQGALTSYNEQFF. In DNA, the CDR3 is TGTGCCAGCAGCCAAAGGCAGGGGGCTCTAACCTCCTACAATGAGCAGTTCTTC.

This clone has just a few counts. J is TRBJ2-3 and V is TRBV19; 12 nucleotides match TRBD1. CDR3 size: 15 residues. V lost 4 bases, J lost 8 bases, and 7 bases stayed unmatched. Germline CDR1 and CDR2: LNHDA and SQIVND (reference sequence). CDR3: CASSTRDRGQGTQYF. The CDR3 coding sequence is TGTGCCAGTAGTACCCGGGACAGGGGGCAAGGTACGCAGTATTTT.

The chain couples TRBV7-8 to TRBJ2-5; 7 bases are a match to TRBD2. Germline CDR1 SGHVS, CDR2 FQNEAQ. The CDR3 loop spans 17 amino acids. The V segment lost 3 bases and the J segment 2 bases; nucleotides outside the gene matches: 12. The CDR3 spells CASSFYGEAGRQETQYF. Here the CDR3 DNA reads TGTGCCAGCAGCTTTTATGGGGAAGCGGGGCGACAAGAGACCCAGTACTTC. The complete variable domain, with remaining parts taken from reference TRBV7-8 and TRBJ2-5, reads GAGVSQSPRYKVAKRGQDVALRCDPISGHVSLFWYQQALGQGPEFLTYFQNEAQLDKSGLPSDRFFAERPEGSVSTLKIQRTQQEDSAVYLCASSFYGEAGRQETQYFGPGTRLLVL.

DNA of the CDR3: TGTGCCAGCAGCATGGCTGACAGGGACGGGAAGACAGATACGCAGTATTTT. Translated: CASSMADRDGKTDTQYF. This chain uses TRBV21-1 with TRBJ2-3; the table names TRBD1, a call not compared with the DNA. TRBV21-1 constitutes a pseudogene. This CDR3 is built from 17 residues.